This T cell receptor beta chain came from a study of coeliac disease. This clone was recorded a few times. Sequencing was performed with immunoSEQ multiplex PCR; in TCRdb, only in-frame clones are kept and a portion is missing. The sample records approximately 9,100 clones, about three fifths being singletons. The trim removed 5 bases at V and 7 bases at J, leaving 4 bases unmatched. The length of the CDR3 is 14 residues. Germline V CDR1 and CDR2: MNHEY, SMNVEV (reference sequence). Sequenced material: intraepithelial lymphocytes from the gut. The chain uses TRBV27 and TRBJ1-6, with TRBD1 identical over 8 bases. The clonotype comes from a woman aged 55 to 70 with celiac disease. The CDR3: CASSARTGNSPLHF. CDR3 DNA sequence: TGTGCCAGCAGTGCGCGGACAGGGAATTCACCCCTCCACTTT.